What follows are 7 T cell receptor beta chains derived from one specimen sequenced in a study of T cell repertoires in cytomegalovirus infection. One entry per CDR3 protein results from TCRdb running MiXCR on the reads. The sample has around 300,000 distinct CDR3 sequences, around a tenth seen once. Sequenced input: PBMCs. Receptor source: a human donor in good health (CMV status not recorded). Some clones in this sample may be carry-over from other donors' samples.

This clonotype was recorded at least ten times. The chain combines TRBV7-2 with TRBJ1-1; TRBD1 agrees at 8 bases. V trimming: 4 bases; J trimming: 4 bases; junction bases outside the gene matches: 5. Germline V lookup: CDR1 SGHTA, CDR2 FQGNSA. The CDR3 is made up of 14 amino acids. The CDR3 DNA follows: TGTGCCAGCAGCTGGCGGACAGGGAGCACTGAAGCTTTCTTT. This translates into CASSWRTGSTEAFF.

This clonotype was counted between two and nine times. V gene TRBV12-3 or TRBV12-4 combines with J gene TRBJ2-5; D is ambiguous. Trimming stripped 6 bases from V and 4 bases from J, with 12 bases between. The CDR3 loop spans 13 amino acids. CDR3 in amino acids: CASRKGWGETQYF. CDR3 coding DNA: TGTGCCAGCAGGAAAGGGTGGGGAGAGACCCAGTACTTC.

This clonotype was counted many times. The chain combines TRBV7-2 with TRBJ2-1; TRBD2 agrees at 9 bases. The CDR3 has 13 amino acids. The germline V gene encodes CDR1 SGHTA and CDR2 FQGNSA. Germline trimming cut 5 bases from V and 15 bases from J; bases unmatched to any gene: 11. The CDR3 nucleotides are TGTGCCAGCAGCCATAGTCGGGCGGGAGGGCCGTTCTTC. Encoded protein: CASSHSRAGGPFF. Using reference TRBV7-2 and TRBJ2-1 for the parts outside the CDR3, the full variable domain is GAGVSQSPSNKVTEKGKDVELRCDPISGHTALYWYRQSLGQGLEFLIYFQGNSAPDKSGLPSDRFSAERTGGSVSTLTIQRTQQEDSAVYLCASSHSRAGGPFFGPGTRLTVL.

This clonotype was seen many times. Here the CDR3 reads CASGDSYNEQFF. As DNA, the CDR3 is TGTGCCAGCGGCGACAGTTACAATGAGCAGTTCTTC. The rearrangement joins TRBV7-9 to TRBJ2-1, with D perhaps TRBD1 (5 bases). The CDR3 totals 12 residues. CDR1 is SEHNR and CDR2 is FQNEAQ in the germline V gene (reference sequence). Trimming cost V 8 bases and J 4 bases, with 9 bases left between them.

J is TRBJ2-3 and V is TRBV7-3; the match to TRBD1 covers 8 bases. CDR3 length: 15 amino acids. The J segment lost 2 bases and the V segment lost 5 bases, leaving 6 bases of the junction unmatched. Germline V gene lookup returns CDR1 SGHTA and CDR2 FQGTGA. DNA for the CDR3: TGTGCCAGCAGCCGAGACAGGGGCGCCACAGATACGCAGTATTTT. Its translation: CASSRDRGATDTQYF.

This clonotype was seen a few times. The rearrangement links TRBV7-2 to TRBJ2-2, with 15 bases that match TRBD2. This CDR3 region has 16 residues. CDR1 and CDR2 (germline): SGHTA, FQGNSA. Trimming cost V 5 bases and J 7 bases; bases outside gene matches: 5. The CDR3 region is CASSAGLAGGYGELFF. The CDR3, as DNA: TGTGCCAGCAGCGCGGGACTAGCGGGGGGCTACGGGGAGCTGTTTTTT.

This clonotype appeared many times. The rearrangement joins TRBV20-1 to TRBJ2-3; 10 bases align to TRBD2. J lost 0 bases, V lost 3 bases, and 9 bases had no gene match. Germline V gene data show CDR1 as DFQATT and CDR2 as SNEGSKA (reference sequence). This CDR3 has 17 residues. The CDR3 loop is CSASRPSGRQSTDTQYF. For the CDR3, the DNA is TGCAGTGCTAGTCGGCCTAGCGGGAGACAGAGCACAGATACGCAGTATTTT.